The present entry profiles one T cell receptor beta chain with its context. Its antigen remains unknown. This specimen comes from a study of shared clonotypes between healthy human individuals. About the study: There were three CD4 naive, three CD4 memory, two CD8 naive and one CD8 memory plates per donor.

Donors, without exception, were Caucasian adults residing in Nashville, Tennessee. Assay: immunoSEQ multiplex PCR; the TCRdb copy retains only in-frame clones and omits some. The sample has roughly 1,600,000 clones, less than 99% seen once; the top ten hold 0.36%. V dropped 6 bases and J dropped 4; count of bases not matched to a gene: 6. Germline V gene lookup returns CDR1 MNHEY and CDR2 SVGAGI. There are 15 residues in the CDR3. Study outcomes and limitations: Some clonotypes were shared by all four sorted-subset donors, while others were not shared. The non-shared ones had lower generation probabilities than the shared ones.

The clonotype comes from a man aged 25-45 years in good health. The V call is TRBV6-5, the J call TRBJ1-5; 10 nucleotides match TRBD1. Specimen: naive CD4+ T cells sorted from blood. This sample's subset: CD45RA+ positively selected. The DNA of the CDR3 is TGTGCCAGCAGGGGCGGGACAGGGGTTAATCAGCCCCAGCATTTT. Protein: CASRGGTGVNQPQHF.